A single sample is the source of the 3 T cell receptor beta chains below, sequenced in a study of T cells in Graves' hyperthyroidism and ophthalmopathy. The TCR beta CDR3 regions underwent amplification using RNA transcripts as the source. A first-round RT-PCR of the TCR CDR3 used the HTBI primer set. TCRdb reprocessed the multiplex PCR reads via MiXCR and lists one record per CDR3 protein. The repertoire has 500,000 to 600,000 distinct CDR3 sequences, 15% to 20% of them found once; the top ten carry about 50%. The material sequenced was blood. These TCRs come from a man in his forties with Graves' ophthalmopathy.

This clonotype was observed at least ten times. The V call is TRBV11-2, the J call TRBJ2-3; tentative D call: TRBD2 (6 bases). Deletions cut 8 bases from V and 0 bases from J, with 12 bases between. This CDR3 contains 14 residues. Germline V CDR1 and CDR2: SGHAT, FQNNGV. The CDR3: CASGRRGSTDTQYF. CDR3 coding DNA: TGTGCCAGCGGGAGGAGGGGAAGCACAGATACGCAGTATTTT.

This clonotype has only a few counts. The CDR3 spells CASSGLSSYNEQFF. The CDR3 DNA is TGCGCCAGCAGCGGCCTGAGCTCCTACAATGAGCAGTTCTTC. V usage is TRBV5-1 and J usage is TRBJ2-1; D uncertain. Trimming left V 4 bases short and J 0 bases short, with 8 bases between. This CDR3 region has 14 residues. CDR1 and CDR2 from the germline V gene are SGHRS and YFSETQ. Full variable domain (outside the CDR3, taken from reference TRBV5-1 and TRBJ2-1): KAGVTQTPRYLIKTRGQQVTLSCSPISGHRSVSWYQQTPGQGLQFLFEYFSETQRNKGNFPGRFSGRQFSNSRSEMNVSTLELGDSALYLCASSGLSSYNEQFFGPGTRLTVL.

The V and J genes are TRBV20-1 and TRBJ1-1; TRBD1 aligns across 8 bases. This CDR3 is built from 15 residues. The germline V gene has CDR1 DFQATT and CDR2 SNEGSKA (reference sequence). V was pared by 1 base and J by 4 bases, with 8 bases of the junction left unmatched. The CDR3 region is CSARGDGRGLTEAFF. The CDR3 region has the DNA TGCAGTGCTAGAGGGGATGGCAGGGGGCTCACTGAAGCTTTCTTT.